The 18 T cell receptor beta chains below were found in one sample sequenced in a study of cytomegalovirus exposure and HLA in healthy donors. It was with 60 Vbeta and 13 Jbeta primers that the PCR ran. TCRdb's table, derived via immunoSEQ multiplex PCR, lists solely in-frame clones and lacks some. The table shows about 190,000 clones, with approximately 82% occurring only once. The sequencing input was PBMCs. These receptor sequences come from a woman aged 18-30 years in good health and CMV-seropositive.

The sample holds a few counts of this clone. This rearrangement joins TRBV19 to TRBJ1-2; D is possibly TRBD1 (6 bases). The V and J ends lost 3 bases and 2 bases respectively, with 10 bases between them. The CDR3 spans 14 residues. CDR1 and CDR2 from the germline V gene are LNHDA and SQIVND (reference sequence). The CDR3 here is CASSIRGANYGYTF. CDR3 DNA: TGTGCCAGTAGTATCCGGGGGGCAAACTATGGCTACACCTTC.

Concerning this clone itself: This specimen includes other DNA sequences encoding the same CDR3. V and J are TRBV2 and TRBJ1-6; a possible D gene is TRBD1 (5 bases). The germline V gene has CDR1 SNHLY and CDR2 FYNNEI. The CDR3 runs to 13 residues. The germline V and J ends were trimmed by 6 bases and 4 bases, with 7 bases remaining between them. CDR3 coding DNA: TGTGCCAGCAGAGACAGTTATAATTCACCCCTCCACTTT. It encodes CASRDSYNSPLHF.

J is TRBJ2-2 and V is TRBV7-3; TRBD2 matches at 15 bases. From germline, CDR1 is SGHTA and CDR2 FQGTGA. The CDR3 sequence is 16 residues long. Unmatched junction bases numbered 5, after V lost 5 bases and J lost 7 bases. The CDR3: CASSPGLAGGIGELFF. Written as DNA, the CDR3 is TGTGCCAGCAGCCCCGGACTAGCGGGGGGGATCGGGGAGCTGTTTTTT.

The chain has TRBV2 and TRBJ1-4; D unresolved. The ends were cut back, 5 bases at V and 7 bases at J, with 11 bases in the middle. The V gene's germline CDR1 is SNHLY and CDR2 FYNNEI. The CDR3 covers 13 residues. The CDR3 region has the DNA TGTGCCAGCAGTAGTAATCGGGGTGAAAAACTGTTTTTT. Protein product: CASSSNRGEKLFF.

Points on this clone: At one end, the junction sequence differs from germline, possibly due to a read error. This chain uses TRBV6-1 with TRBJ2-3; D is unresolved. The CDR3 length is 10 residues. From germline, CDR1 is MNHNS and CDR2 SASEGT. In nucleotides, the CDR3 is TGCGCCGCGGCGGCAGATACGCAGTATTTT. It encodes CAAAADTQYF.

V and J are TRBV29-1 and TRBJ1-1, with D tentatively TRBD1 (6 bases). Per the germline V gene, CDR1 is SQVTM and CDR2 is ANQGSEA. V shed 7 bases and J shed 0 bases, with 12 bases lying between them. The CDR3 spans 13 residues. The DNA of the CDR3 is TGCAGCGCCGAGCGGGACATGAACACTGAAGCTTTCTTT. Amino acids: CSAERDMNTEAFF.

This chain connects TRBV4-3 to TRBJ2-1, with a tentative D call TRBD2 (5 bases). Germline V gene lookup returns CDR1 LGHNA and CDR2 YSLEER. CDR3 length: 15 residues. V lost 1 base to trimming and J lost 4 bases, with 11 bases between them. The chain's CDR3 is CASSQGRTAYNEQFF. CDR3 coding DNA: TGCGCCAGCAGCCAAGGAAGGACTGCTTACAATGAGCAGTTCTTC.

This clone was counted a few times. The genes are TRBV7-6 and TRBJ2-2, with a possible D match to TRBD2 (6 bases). This CDR3 is 16 amino acids long. Trimming took off 5 bases at V and 2 bases at J, with 15 bases between the two ends. Germline CDR1 is SGHVS and CDR2 is FNYEAQ. DNA of the CDR3: TGTGCCAGCAGCGAGGCCCTAGCGTCTAACACCGGGGAGCTGTTTTTT. Translation: CASSEALASNTGELFF.

CDR3 sequence: CASRSTEGTDTQYF. CDR3 DNA: TGTGCCAGCAGGTCGACGGAGGGCACAGATACGCAGTATTTT. The rearrangement uses TRBV5-4 and TRBJ2-3, with TRBD2 as a possible D gene (5 bases). The CDR3 has 14 residues. The germline V gene encodes CDR1 SGHNT and CDR2 YYREEE (reference sequence). The ends were cut back, 5 bases at V and 1 base at J, with 11 bases in the middle.

The rearrangement joins TRBV9 to TRBJ2-1, with 12 nucleotides matching TRBD2. Trimming at V came to 3 bases and at J to 3 bases, leaving 4 bases not matched to a gene. This CDR3 is 16 amino acids long. Germline V gene lookup returns CDR1 SGDLS and CDR2 YYNGEE. The CDR3 here is CASSAKTSGGYNEQFF. The CDR3 DNA reads as TGTGCCAGCAGCGCCAAGACTAGCGGGGGCTACAATGAGCAGTTCTTC. Full variable domain (outside the CDR3, taken from reference TRBV9 and TRBJ2-1): DSGVTQTPKHLITATGQRVTLRCSPRSGDLSVYWYQQSLDQGLQFLIQYYNGEERAKGNILERFSAQQFPDLHSELNLSSLELGDSALYFCASSAKTSGGYNEQFFGPGTRLTVL.

The chain employs TRBV7-2 and TRBJ1-1; 7 bases line up with TRBD1. The CDR3 sequence is 16 residues long. V was pared by 3 bases and J by 0 bases, with 7 bases of the junction left unmatched. Germline CDR1 and CDR2: SGHTA and FQGNSA. The CDR3 DNA sequence: TGTGCCAGCAGCTTCCGTCGCGACAGGGTGAACACTGAAGCTTTCTTT. It yields the protein CASSFRRDRVNTEAFF.

J is TRBJ1-2 and V is TRBV14, with 10 bases identical to TRBD1. The germline CDR1 and CDR2 sequences are SGHDN and FVKESK. V trimming: 5 bases; J trimming: 0 bases; junction bases outside the gene matches: 6. The CDR3 contains 16 residues. The CDR3 DNA is TGTGCCAGCAGCGCCCGGGACAGGGGTTCTAACTATGGCTACACCTTC. It encodes CASSARDRGSNYGYTF.

Points on this clone: The sample carries other DNA sequences with the same CDR3. The CDR3 loop is CASSYRDRAYEQYF. The CDR3 DNA follows: TGTGCCAGCAGTTACCGGGACAGAGCCTACGAGCAGTACTTC. V is TRBV6-5 and J is TRBJ2-7, with 7 nucleotides matching TRBD1. Unmatched junction bases numbered 3, after V lost 2 bases and J lost 2 bases. Germline CDR1 is MNHEY and CDR2 is SVGAGI. The CDR3 covers 14 residues.

This clone appeared a few times. This sequence joins TRBV4-3 and TRBJ2-3; 8 nucleotides match TRBD2. The CDR3 runs 15 residues. Looked up from germline, CDR1 is LGHNA and CDR2 is YSLEER. The J segment lost 2 bases and the V segment lost 4 bases, leaving 5 bases of the junction unmatched. In DNA, the CDR3 is TGCGCCAGCAGCCCACGGCGGGGGGTCACAGATACGCAGTATTTT. This translates into CASSPRRGVTDTQYF.

V gene TRBV14 combines with J gene TRBJ1-1; 11 bases fit TRBD1. This CDR3 comprises 15 residues. The V and J ends lost 0 bases and 10 bases, in that order; junction bases with no gene match: 7. CDR1 and CDR2 (germline): SGHDN, FVKESK. Here the CDR3 reads CASSQDGGQGAGAFF. The CDR3 DNA reads as TGTGCCAGCAGCCAAGACGGAGGACAGGGGGCAGGAGCTTTCTTT.

With regard to this clone: A read error may produce the germline difference seen at one junction end. The chain recombines TRBV9 with TRBJ2-5, with 9 bases identical to TRBD1. CDR1 is SGDLS, CDR2 YYNGEE, per germline. The CDR3 has 15 residues. CDR3: CASSVTGQGQEAQYF. The CDR3 bases are TGTGCCAGCAGCGTAACTGGACAGGGGCAAGAGGCCCAGTACTTC.

This chain joins TRBV6-4 and TRBJ2-3; 10 nucleotides align to TRBD2. The CDR3 is 16 amino acids. Germline CDR1 is MRHNA and CDR2 is SNTAGT. Trimming at V came to 3 bases and at J to 2 bases, leaving 5 bases not matched to a gene. The CDR3 DNA reads TGTGCCAGCAGTGAATCCGGGACTAGCGACACAGATACGCAGTATTTT. Encoded protein: CASSESGTSDTDTQYF.

The chain is built from TRBV4-1 and TRBJ2-3, with TRBD1 identical over 9 bases. CDR3 length equals 17 residues. Per germline, CDR1 MGHRA and CDR2 YSYEKL. After removal of 4 bases from V and 4 bases from J, the junction contained 12 bases not matched to a gene. The CDR3 here is CASSPEFDRGLADTQYF. The CDR3 DNA reads TGCGCCAGCAGCCCGGAATTCGACAGGGGGTTGGCAGATACGCAGTATTTT.